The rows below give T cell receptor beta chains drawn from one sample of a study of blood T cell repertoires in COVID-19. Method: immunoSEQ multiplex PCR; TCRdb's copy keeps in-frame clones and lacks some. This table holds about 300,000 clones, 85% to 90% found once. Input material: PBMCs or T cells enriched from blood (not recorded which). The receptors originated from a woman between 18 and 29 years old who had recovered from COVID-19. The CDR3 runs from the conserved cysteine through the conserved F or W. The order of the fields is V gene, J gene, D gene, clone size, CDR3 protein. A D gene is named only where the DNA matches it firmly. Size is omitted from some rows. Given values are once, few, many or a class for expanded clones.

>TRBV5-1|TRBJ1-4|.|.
CASSLVGATNEKLFF
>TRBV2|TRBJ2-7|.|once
CASRIAGVSEQYF
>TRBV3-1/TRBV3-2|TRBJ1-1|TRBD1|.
CASTTTGGAIGAFF
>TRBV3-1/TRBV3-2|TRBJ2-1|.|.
CASSLNLEQFF
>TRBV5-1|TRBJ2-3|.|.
CASSALVSTDTQYF
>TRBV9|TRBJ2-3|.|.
CASSVGGDHTDTQYF
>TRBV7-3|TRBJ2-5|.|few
CASSLGGPGETQYF
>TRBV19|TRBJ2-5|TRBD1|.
CASTATGTGRGKTQYF
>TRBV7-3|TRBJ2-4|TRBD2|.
CASSPGLAGSIQYF
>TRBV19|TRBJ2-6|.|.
CASSTNWVGHSGANVLTF
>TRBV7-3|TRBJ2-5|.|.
CASSFHGRDQETQYF
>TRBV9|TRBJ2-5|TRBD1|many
CASSDTGQVMETQYF
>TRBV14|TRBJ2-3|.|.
CASSPSLASDTQYF
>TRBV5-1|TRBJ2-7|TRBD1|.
CASRQQGESYEQYF
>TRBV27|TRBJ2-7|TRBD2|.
CASSLGSGIFGEQYF
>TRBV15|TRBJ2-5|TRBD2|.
CATSSGRLAGEETQYF
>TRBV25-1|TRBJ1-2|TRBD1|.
CASSELGGEGNGYTF
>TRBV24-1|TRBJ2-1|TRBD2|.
CATSVGGSSYNEQFF
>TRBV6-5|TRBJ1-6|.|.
CASSYQRESPLHF
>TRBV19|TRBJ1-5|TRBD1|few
CASSRDRGQSNQPQHF
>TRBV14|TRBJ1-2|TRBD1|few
CASSFIAGQNYGYTF
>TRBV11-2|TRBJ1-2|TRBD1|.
CASSLPGTGDGYTF
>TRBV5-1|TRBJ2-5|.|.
CASSFTNRGGFQETQYF
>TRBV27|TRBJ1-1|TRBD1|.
CASSPTGDTEAFF
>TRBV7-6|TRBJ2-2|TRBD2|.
CASSSWGSGIGTGELFF
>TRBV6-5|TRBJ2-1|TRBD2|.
CASRGLAKGYNEQFF
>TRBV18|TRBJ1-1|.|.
CASSPRRGMRGEAFF
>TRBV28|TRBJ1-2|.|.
CASRRTQTSGYGYTF
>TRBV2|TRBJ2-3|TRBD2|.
CASSLAGGLDTQYF
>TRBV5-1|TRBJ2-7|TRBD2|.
CASSLGGLVSYEQYF
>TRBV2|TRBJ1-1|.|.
CASRTDSNTEAFF
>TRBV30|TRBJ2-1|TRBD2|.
CAWSSTSVSSYNEQFF
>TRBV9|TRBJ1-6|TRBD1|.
CASSLETGTGMNSPLHF
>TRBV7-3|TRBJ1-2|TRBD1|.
CASRDTGGMGGYTF
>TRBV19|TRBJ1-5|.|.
CASSIEQGNQPQHF
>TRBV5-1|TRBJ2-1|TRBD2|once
CASSVGLAGGPWQFF
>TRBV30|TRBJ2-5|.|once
CAWSQRSGRTNF
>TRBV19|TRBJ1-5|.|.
CASSLTGEGQPQHF
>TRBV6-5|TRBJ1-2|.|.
CASSYLKEGHYGYTF
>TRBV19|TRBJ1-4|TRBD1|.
CASSPRGAGGVEKLFF
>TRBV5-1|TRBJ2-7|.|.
CASSLQGRYEQYF
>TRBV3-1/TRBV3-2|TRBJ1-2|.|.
CASSQDWLGGDGYTF
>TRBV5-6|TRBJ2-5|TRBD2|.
CASSVIVLAGGQTQYF
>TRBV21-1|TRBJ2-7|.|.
CASSKGSRFSYEQYF
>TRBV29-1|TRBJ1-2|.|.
CSVNQGLANYGYTF
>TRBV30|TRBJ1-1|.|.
CAWTFKLAAVTVDTEAFF
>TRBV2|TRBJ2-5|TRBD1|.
CASRVRQGARETQYF
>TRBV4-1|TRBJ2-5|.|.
CASSQEWAETQYF
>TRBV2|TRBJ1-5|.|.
CASRLQGVLHQPQHF
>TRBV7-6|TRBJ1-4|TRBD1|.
CASSLKNRGEVNEKLFF
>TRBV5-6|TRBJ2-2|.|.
CASSLRNTGELFF
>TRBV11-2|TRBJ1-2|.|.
CASSLGANYGYTF
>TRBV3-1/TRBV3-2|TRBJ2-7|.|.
CASSPSGRYEQYF